This section outlines one TCR beta chain sequence together with its context. Its target is not known. Study results and limitations: Tumor-infiltrating Treg TCR alpha and beta sequences overlapped most with tumor naive CD4+ T cells, then blood naive. Tumor memory CD4+ T cell TCR gene usage was found to cluster with blood and lymph node memory CD4+ cells and with lymph node naive CD4+ cells.

Semi-nested PCR with Nested Universal Primer A followed constant-region reverse priming of full-length variable regions. TCRdb recomputed calls from the 5' RACE reads with MiXCR, one row per CDR3 protein. Among 62,000 or so distinct CDR3 sequences listed, around 30% were seen once. The germline CDR1 and CDR2 sequences are KGHSH and LQKENI. This CDR3 is built from 16 residues. The J segment lost 0 bases and the V segment lost 6 bases, leaving 10 bases of the junction unmatched. Sample: tumor-infiltrating naive CD4+ T cells sorted from the breast tumor. Noted subset: naive CD4+ T cells, CD4+CD45RA+CD25-. V and J are TRBV18 and TRBJ2-7; 8 bases fit TRBD1. The source is a female donor with breast cancer. The CDR3 bases are TGTGCCAGCTCTGGGACAGGAGGCCCCTACTCCTACGAGCAGTACTTC. Its translation: CASSGTGGPYSYEQYF.